This paragraph covers one T cell receptor (beta chain) sequence. The CDR3 has 13 residues. This sample is part of a study of blood T cell repertoires in COVID-19. Measured with immunoSEQ multiplex PCR; TCRdb has only the in-frame clones, and not every one. The profile shows 150,000 to 200,000 clones, approximately 80% of them singletons. Sequenced: peripheral blood. The sequence came from a woman between 40 and 55 years old with COVID-19, enrolled during active disease. The chain uses TRBV12-2 and TRBJ1-1. TRBV12-2 is classified as a pseudogene. The CDR3 coding sequence is TGTGCAAGTCCCCACCCCCGGGTCCGTGGTGCTTTCTTT. Encoded protein: CASPHPRVRGAFF.